This is a list of T cell receptor beta chains from one sample in a study of CD8+ T cells in alopecia areata. Profiling relied on immunoSEQ multiplex PCR, and the TCRdb table lists in-frame clones only, not all of them. The sample holds roughly 130,000 clones, roughly 61% seen once. Sequences were derived from CD4+ T cells sorted from blood, sampled at week 0. These receptors came from a human donor with alopecia areata. CDR3s include the opening cysteine and the closing phenylalanine or tryptophan. A D gene is named only where the DNA matches it firmly. The size field is filled for only some rows; it gives once, few, many or a size class.

j_call: TRBJ2-3; d_call: NA; v_call: TRBV5-1; clone_size: few; cdr3_length: 13; cdr3_nt: TGCGCCAGCCACCCTGGGAGTGAAGATACGCAGTATTTT; cdr3_aa: CASHPGSEDTQYF
j_call: TRBJ1-1; d_call: NA; v_call: TRBV28; clone_size: once; cdr3_length: 11; cdr3_nt: TGTGCCAGCAGAGTGAACACTGAAGCTTTCTTT; cdr3_aa: CASRVNTEAFF
j_call: TRBJ1-3; d_call: TRBD1; v_call: TRBV28; clone_size: NA; cdr3_length: 14; cdr3_nt: TGTGCCAGCAGTCCAGGGGGAGATGGAAACACCATATATTTT; cdr3_aa: CASSPGGDGNTIYF
j_call: TRBJ2-1; d_call: TRBD1; v_call: TRBV29-1; clone_size: NA; cdr3_length: 13; cdr3_nt: TGCAGCGCACGGGACAGAGGTTACAATGAGCAGTTCTTC; cdr3_aa: CSARDRGYNEQFF
j_call: TRBJ1-6; d_call: TRBD1; v_call: TRBV2; clone_size: NA; cdr3_length: 14; cdr3_nt: TGTGCCAGCAGTGGACAGGGAGGTAATTCACCCCTCCACTTT; cdr3_aa: CASSGQGGNSPLHF
j_call: TRBJ2-1; d_call: TRBD2; v_call: TRBV7-7; clone_size: NA; cdr3_length: 15; cdr3_nt: TGTGCCAGCAGCTTAGGAGGGACTAAGGCCCATGAGCAGTTCTTC; cdr3_aa: CASSLGGTKAHEQFF
j_call: TRBJ2-7; d_call: TRBD2; v_call: TRBV19; clone_size: NA; cdr3_length: 17; cdr3_nt: TGTGCCAGTAGTATTAAGAGGGAAAGCGGGAGGTTCCACGAGCAGTACTTC; cdr3_aa: CASSIKRESGRFHEQYF
j_call: TRBJ1-1; d_call: NA; v_call: TRBV29-1; clone_size: NA; cdr3_length: 13; cdr3_nt: TGCAGCGTTAGTGTGAACTTGGATACTGAAGCTTTCTTT; cdr3_aa: CSVSVNLDTEAFF
j_call: TRBJ2-5; d_call: NA; v_call: TRBV28; clone_size: NA; cdr3_length: 11; cdr3_nt: TGTGCCAGCAGCGATGAACAGACCCAGTACTTC; cdr3_aa: CASSDEQTQYF
j_call: TRBJ2-7; d_call: NA; v_call: TRBV4-2; clone_size: few; cdr3_length: 15; cdr3_nt: TGTGCCAGCAGCCCGGGACACTCCGACTCCTACGAGCAGTACTTC; cdr3_aa: CASSPGHSDSYEQYF
j_call: TRBJ2-5; d_call: NA; v_call: TRBV5-1; clone_size: NA; cdr3_length: 13; cdr3_nt: TGCGCCAGCAGGATAGCGGCCCAAGAGACCCAGTACTTC; cdr3_aa: CASRIAAQETQYF
j_call: TRBJ1-6; d_call: NA; v_call: TRBV10-3; clone_size: NA; cdr3_length: 14; cdr3_nt: TGTGCCATCAGTGAGCCAGAGTATAATTCACCCCTCCACTTT; cdr3_aa: CAISEPEYNSPLHF
j_call: TRBJ2-3; d_call: NA; v_call: TRBV30; clone_size: NA; cdr3_length: 15; cdr3_nt: TGTGCCTGGAAAATAGGGCGGAGGGCGACAGATACGCAGTATTTT; cdr3_aa: CAWKIGRRATDTQYF
j_call: TRBJ2-3; d_call: NA; v_call: TRBV4-1; clone_size: NA; cdr3_length: 14; cdr3_nt: TGCGCCAGCAGCGGCGGACTTCGGGGAGCCATGCAGTATTTT; cdr3_aa: CASSGGLRGAMQYF
j_call: TRBJ2-3; d_call: TRBD2; v_call: TRBV4-3; clone_size: NA; cdr3_length: 20; cdr3_nt: TGCGCCAGCAGCCAAGTTTCTGGGACTAGCGACCCCACTAGCACAGATACGCAGTATTTT; cdr3_aa: CASSQVSGTSDPTSTDTQYF
j_call: TRBJ2-3; d_call: NA; v_call: TRBV6-6; clone_size: few; cdr3_length: 15; cdr3_nt: TGTGCCAGCAGTTACTCCGAAACCGGGACAGATACGCAGTATTTT; cdr3_aa: CASSYSETGTDTQYF
j_call: TRBJ2-7; d_call: NA; v_call: TRBV7-8; clone_size: NA; cdr3_length: 14; cdr3_nt: TGTGCCAGCAGCCCCACTAGGGCAAACTACGAGCAGTACTTC; cdr3_aa: CASSPTRANYEQYF
j_call: TRBJ2-5; d_call: NA; v_call: TRBV6-5; clone_size: NA; cdr3_length: 15; cdr3_nt: TGTGCCAGCAGTTCCACCCAGGGGTCGGGGGAGACCCAGTACTTC; cdr3_aa: CASSSTQGSGETQYF
j_call: TRBJ2-1; d_call: NA; v_call: TRBV18; clone_size: NA; cdr3_length: 15; cdr3_nt: TGTGCCAGCTCACCACAACAAAGATCCTACAATGAGCAGTTCTTC; cdr3_aa: CASSPQQRSYNEQFF
j_call: TRBJ2-1; d_call: TRBD2; v_call: TRBV11-2; clone_size: NA; cdr3_length: 15; cdr3_nt: TGTGCCAGCAGCTTAGCGGGAGGGCCTTACAATGAGCAGTTCTTC; cdr3_aa: CASSLAGGPYNEQFF
j_call: TRBJ2-1; d_call: TRBD1; v_call: TRBV5-1; clone_size: NA; cdr3_length: 15; cdr3_nt: TGCGCCAGCAGCAACCCCCAGGGGGCTAGAAATGAGCAGTTCTTC; cdr3_aa: CASSNPQGARNEQFF
j_call: TRBJ2-3; d_call: NA; v_call: TRBV7-3; clone_size: NA; cdr3_length: 13; cdr3_nt: TGTGCCAGCAGCCGCGACGGCACAGATACGCAGTATTTT; cdr3_aa: CASSRDGTDTQYF
j_call: TRBJ2-5; d_call: TRBD2; v_call: TRBV6-1; clone_size: NA; cdr3_length: 14; cdr3_nt: TGTGCCAGCCAGGGCGGGGGACTCGCAGAGACCCAGTACTTC; cdr3_aa: CASQGGGLAETQYF
j_call: TRBJ2-1; d_call: NA; v_call: TRBV5-1; clone_size: NA; cdr3_length: 14; cdr3_nt: TGCGCCAGCAGCTTGGGAGGAGAGAACAATGAGCAGTTCTTC; cdr3_aa: CASSLGGENNEQFF
j_call: TRBJ2-5; d_call: TRBD2; v_call: TRBV18; clone_size: NA; cdr3_length: 15; cdr3_nt: TGTGCCAGCTCACCTAGACTAGCGGGAGAGGAGACCCAGTACTTC; cdr3_aa: CASSPRLAGEETQYF
j_call: TRBJ1-1; d_call: NA; v_call: TRBV19; clone_size: NA; cdr3_length: 13; cdr3_nt: TGTGCCAGTAGGCTACAGAGGAACACTGAAGCTTTCTTT; cdr3_aa: CASRLQRNTEAFF
j_call: TRBJ2-1; d_call: TRBD2; v_call: TRBV6-6; clone_size: NA; cdr3_length: 15; cdr3_nt: TGTGCCAGCAGTTACGGGAGCGGGGGGACAAATGAGCAGTTCTTC; cdr3_aa: CASSYGSGGTNEQFF
j_call: TRBJ2-5; d_call: TRBD2; v_call: TRBV18; clone_size: NA; cdr3_length: 16; cdr3_nt: TGTGCCAGCTCACCTGGGACTAGCGGGAACCAAGAGACCCAGTACTTC; cdr3_aa: CASSPGTSGNQETQYF
j_call: TRBJ2-7; d_call: NA; v_call: TRBV7-9; clone_size: NA; cdr3_length: 14; cdr3_nt: TGTGCCAGCAGCTTTCCAGGTGGCTCCTACGAGCAGTACTTC; cdr3_aa: CASSFPGGSYEQYF